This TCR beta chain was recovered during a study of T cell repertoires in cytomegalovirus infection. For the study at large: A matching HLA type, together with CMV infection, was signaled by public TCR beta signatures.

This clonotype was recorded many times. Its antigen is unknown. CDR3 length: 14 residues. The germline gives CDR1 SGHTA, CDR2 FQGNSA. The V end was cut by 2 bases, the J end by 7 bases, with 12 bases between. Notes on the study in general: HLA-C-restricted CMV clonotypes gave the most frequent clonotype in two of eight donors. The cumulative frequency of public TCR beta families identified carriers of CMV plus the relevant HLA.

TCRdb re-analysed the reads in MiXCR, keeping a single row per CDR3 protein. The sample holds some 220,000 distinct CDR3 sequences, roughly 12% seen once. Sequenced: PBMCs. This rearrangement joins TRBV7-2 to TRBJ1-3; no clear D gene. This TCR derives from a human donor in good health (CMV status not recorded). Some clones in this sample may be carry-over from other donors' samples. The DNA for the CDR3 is TGTGCCAGCAGCTTATCGAGGGTAGGGAACACCATATATTTT. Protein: CASSLSRVGNTIYF. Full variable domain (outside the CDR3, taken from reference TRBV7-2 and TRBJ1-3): GAGVSQSPSNKVTEKGKDVELRCDPISGHTALYWYRQSLGQGLEFLIYFQGNSAPDKSGLPSDRFSAERTGGSVSTLTIQRTQQEDSAVYLCASSLSRVGNTIYFGEGSWLTVV.